This TCR beta chain was found in a study of OX40 agonist ivuxolimab in advanced cancers. Whole-study context: From 23 to 79 years was the age range, with a mean of roughly 59 years, and around 80% were male.

Study conclusions and caveats: With doses of 0.1 to 3.0 mg/kg, CD4+ and CD8+ blood T cells had undergone clonal expansion by week 6. Antigen targets of the expanded peripheral T cells went undetermined.

Data came from immunoSEQ multiplex PCR; TCRdb stores just in-frame clones and leaves some out. This sample has tens of thousands of clones, with 85% to 90% found just once. Germline loops: CDR1 LNHDA, CDR2 SQIVND (reference sequence). The CDR3 consists of 12 residues. Trimming shortened V by 3 bases and J by 7 bases, and 8 bases separated the two germline ends. As for this clone: What it binds is not known.

The origin of this receptor is an adult with an advanced solid tumor such as melanoma, head and neck, liver or kidney cancer. The chain couples TRBV19 to TRBJ2-3; weak D call: TRBD2 (5 bases). The sample here was CD4+ or CD8+ T cells sorted from blood, taken in a trial of the OX40 agonist ivuxolimab. CDR3 sequence reads: CASSIPGNTQYF. The CDR3 nucleotides are TGTGCCAGTAGTATTCCGGGAAATACGCAGTATTTT.